These T cell receptor beta chains were read from a single sample in a study of T-cell reconstitution after alpha-beta-depleted transplantation in children. MiXCR was run by TCRdb on the PCR reads, yielding one entry per CDR3 protein. There are just over 950,000 distinct CDR3 sequences in the sample; around 30% occur only once, and roughly 28% lies in the top ten. The sample in question was PBMCs, mostly from graft donor cells, obtained 360 days after TCRalphabeta/CD19-depleted stem cell transplant. Receptors originate from a boy in the first two years of life who had a stem cell transplant for SCID, so the T cells may come from the graft donor. CDR3s include the opening cysteine and the closing phenylalanine or tryptophan. Fields, in order: J gene, V gene, CDR3 protein.

>TRBJ2-7|TRBV20-1
CSVILYEQYF
>TRBJ2-7|TRBV10-3
CAISESRESEQYF
>TRBJ2-2|TRBV5-1
CASSWLLNTGELFF
>TRBJ1-1|TRBV11-2
CASSPRTGVKAFF
>TRBJ2-1|TRBV12-3/TRBV12-4
CASSHRGDRVPNEQFF
>TRBJ1-1|TRBV29-1
CSVERTGAEAFF
>TRBJ1-5|TRBV2
CASSEGARGGQPQHF
>TRBJ2-7|TRBV6-1
CASSEAHRDEQYF
>TRBJ2-7|TRBV4-3
CASSQERGSQGTF
>TRBJ2-3|TRBV5-1
CASSLPRQGADTQYF
>TRBJ2-1|TRBV5-6
CASSSGGPIPYNEQFF
>TRBJ2-1|TRBV29-1
CSVGDGRYNEQFF
>TRBJ2-6|TRBV29-1
CSVEDSRTGPFSGANVLTF
>TRBJ1-6|TRBV4-3
CASSQGTHVDSPLHF
>TRBJ1-1|TRBV7-2
CASSLVQGGEAFF
>TRBJ2-7|TRBV27
CASSFRRYYEQYF
>TRBJ2-2|TRBV11-2
CASRDTGRVGGELFF
>TRBJ2-7|TRBV12-3/TRBV12-4
CASSSSPTPYEQYF
>TRBJ2-7|TRBV20-1
CSARDLQGGPYEQYF
>TRBJ2-6|TRBV5-1
CASSLMGDTGSGANVLTF
>TRBJ1-2|TRBV15
CATSRVITGGRGYTF
>TRBJ2-7|TRBV7-2
CASCDRGGRYEQYF
>TRBJ2-2|TRBV6-1
CASSHFGKNTGELFF
>TRBJ2-1|TRBV20-1
CSARGSNEQFF
>TRBJ2-1|TRBV18
CASSPPQVNEQFF
>TRBJ2-3|TRBV6-5
CASSYSTGSGPDTQYF
>TRBJ2-2|TRBV5-1
CASSFTGKAPGELFF
>TRBJ2-3|TRBV5-1
CASSLDLNTDTQYF
>TRBJ1-1|TRBV7-9
CDSSGQIMNTEAFF
>TRBJ2-4|TRBV20-1
CSAGHLRAGLENIQYF
>TRBJ2-5|TRBV28
CASSSTPDIQETQYF
>TRBJ2-1|TRBV20-1
CSARDLASVNEQFF
>TRBJ2-7|TRBV4-2
CASTPRDRGLEQYF
>TRBJ1-2|TRBV20-1
CSALPGQRNGYTF
>TRBJ2-7|TRBV20-1
CSGMARTYYEQYF
>TRBJ1-2|TRBV27
CASSPTGPYYGYTF
>TRBJ2-7|TRBV20-1
CSATRHKPPYEQYF
>TRBJ1-2|TRBV6-2/TRBV6-3
CASSYTRSGYTF
>TRBJ2-5|TRBV12-3/TRBV12-4
CASSSASGKETQYF
>TRBJ2-2|TRBV5-6
CASSRLQGKGTGELFF
>TRBJ2-2|TRBV4-2
CASSQDRGQGGSGELFF